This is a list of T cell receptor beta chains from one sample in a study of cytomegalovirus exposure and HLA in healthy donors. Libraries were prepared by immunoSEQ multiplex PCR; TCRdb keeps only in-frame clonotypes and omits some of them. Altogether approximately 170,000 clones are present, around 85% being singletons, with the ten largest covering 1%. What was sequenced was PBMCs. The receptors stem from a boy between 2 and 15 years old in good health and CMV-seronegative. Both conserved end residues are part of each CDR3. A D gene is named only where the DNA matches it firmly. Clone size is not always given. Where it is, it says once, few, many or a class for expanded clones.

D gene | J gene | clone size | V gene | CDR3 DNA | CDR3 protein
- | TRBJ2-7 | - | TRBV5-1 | TGCGCCAGCAGCTCTCCCACAGGGCCGGCAGGCTACGAGCAGTACTTC | CASSSPTGPAGYEQYF
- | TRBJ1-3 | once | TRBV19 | TGTGCCAGTTCATCTTGGACAGGAAACACCATATATTTT | CASSSWTGNTIYF
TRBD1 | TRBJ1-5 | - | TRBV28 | TGTGCCAGCAGTTCCCGGGACAGTAATCAGCCCCAGCATTTT | CASSSRDSNQPQHF
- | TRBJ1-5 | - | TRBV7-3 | TGTGCCCCAGCTAAGGGAAGAGGTGGAGGGACGAATCAGCCCCAGCATTTT | CAPAKGRGGGTNQPQHF
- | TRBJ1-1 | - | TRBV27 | TGTGCCAGCAATCGGGGGATGAACACTGAAGCTTTCTTT | CASNRGMNTEAFF
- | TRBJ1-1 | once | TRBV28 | TGTGCCAGCAGTTTCCCTACTTTCCGCCAGGGGCTGGACACTGAAGCTTTCTTT | CASSFPTFRQGLDTEAFF
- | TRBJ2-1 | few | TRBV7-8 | TGTGCCAGCAGCGGTGGACTGGGCAGCTCCTACAATGAGCAGTTCTTC | CASSGGLGSSYNEQFF
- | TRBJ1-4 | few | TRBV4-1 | TGCGCCAGCAGCCAAGATAAGGGGGCAACTAATGAAAAACTGTTTTTT | CASSQDKGATNEKLFF
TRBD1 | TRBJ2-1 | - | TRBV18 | TGTGCCAGCTCACCATCGACAGGGAACAATGAGCAGTTCTTC | CASSPSTGNNEQFF
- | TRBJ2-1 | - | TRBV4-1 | TGCGCCAGCAGCCACCCACAGGGTGATGAGCAGTTCTTC | CASSHPQGDEQFF
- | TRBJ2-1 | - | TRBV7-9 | TGTGCCAGCAGCCCCTATAAAACCACCTACAATGAGCAGTTCTTC | CASSPYKTTYNEQFF
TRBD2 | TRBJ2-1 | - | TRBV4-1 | TGCGCCAGCAGCCAAGGGCCGACTAGCGGGGCGTACAATGAGCAGTTCTTC | CASSQGPTSGAYNEQFF
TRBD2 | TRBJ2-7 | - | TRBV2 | TGTGCCAGCAGTGAAGCTGGACTAGCGGGATGGTACGAGCAGTACTTC | CASSEAGLAGWYEQYF
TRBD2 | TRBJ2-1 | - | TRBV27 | TGTGCCAGCAGTTTATCTTGGGGGGGGAATGAGCAGTTCTTC | CASSLSWGGNEQFF
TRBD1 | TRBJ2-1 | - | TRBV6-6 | TGTGCCAGCAGTACTAGTCGAGACAGGGAGTATGCTGAGCAGTTCTTC | CASSTSRDREYAEQFF
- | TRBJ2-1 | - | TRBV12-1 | TGTGCCAGCAGCTCGGGGTCGTGGTGTCAGTTCTTC | CASSSGSWCQFF
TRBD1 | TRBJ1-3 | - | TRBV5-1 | TGCGCCAGCAGCCCCGGGGACAGGGGCGCTTCGGGCACCATATATTTT | CASSPGDRGASGTIYF
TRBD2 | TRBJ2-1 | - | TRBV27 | TGTGCCACCTCTGCGGGAGGGCCCGGAAATGAGCAGTTCTTC | CATSAGGPGNEQFF
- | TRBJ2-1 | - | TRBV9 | TGTGCCAGCAGCGTAGCTGTGGGAGTTACAGACAATGAGCAGTTCTTC | CASSVAVGVTDNEQFF
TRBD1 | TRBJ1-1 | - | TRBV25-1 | TGTGCCAGCAAGCCGGGACAGGGAAAGAACACTGAAGCTTTCTTT | CASKPGQGKNTEAFF
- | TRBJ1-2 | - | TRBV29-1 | TGCAGCGCTAAACCCTCTACAGGGCGAAGTGGCTACACCTTC | CSAKPSTGRSGYTF
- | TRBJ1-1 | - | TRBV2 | TGTGCCAGCAGTGAAGTGGGGGGGAGCTCTGAAGCTTTCTTT | CASSEVGGSSEAFF
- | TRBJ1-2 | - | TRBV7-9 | TGTGCCAGCAGCCATACAGAGAACTATGGCTACACCTTC | CASSHTENYGYTF
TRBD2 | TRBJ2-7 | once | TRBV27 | TGTGCCAGCAGGCAGATTAGCGGGAGTGACTACGAGCAGTACTTC | CASRQISGSDYEQYF
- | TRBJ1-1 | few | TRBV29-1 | TGCAGCGTTGAAGCCGAGAACCCGAACACTGAAGCTTTCTTT | CSVEAENPNTEAFF
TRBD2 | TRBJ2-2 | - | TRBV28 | TGTGCCAGCAGTAAAGGGACTAGCGGGGGAGCGAACACCGGGGAGCTGTTTTTT | CASSKGTSGGANTGELFF
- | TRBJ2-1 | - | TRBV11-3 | TGTGCCAGCAGCTTAGAAGGCGGGGGCCTTAACAATGAGCAGTTCTTC | CASSLEGGGLNNEQFF
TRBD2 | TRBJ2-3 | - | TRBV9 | TGTGCCAGCAGCGCGACTAGCGGGAGGGCCGTAAGCACAGATACGCAGTATTTT | CASSATSGRAVSTDTQYF
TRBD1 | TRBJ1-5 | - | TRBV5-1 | TGCGCCAGCAGGGCGGACAGGGGGCCATATCAGCCCCAGCATTTT | CASRADRGPYQPQHF
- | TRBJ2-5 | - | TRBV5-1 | TGCGCCAGCAGTCAGGACTACCAAGAGACCCAGTACTTC | CASSQDYQETQYF
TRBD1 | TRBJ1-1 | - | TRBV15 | TGTGCCACCAGCGAGGACAGGGTGGTTTTAAACACTGAAGCTTTCTTT | CATSEDRVVLNTEAFF
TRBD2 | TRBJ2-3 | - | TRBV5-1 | TGCGCCAGCAGCTTGGGGTCTAGCGGGAGATTCACGGATACGCAGTATTTT | CASSLGSSGRFTDTQYF
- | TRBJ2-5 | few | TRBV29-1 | TGCAGCGCTAAAGTTGCGGGAGAGACCCAGTACTTC | CSAKVAGETQYF
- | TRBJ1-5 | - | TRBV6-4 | TGTGCCAGCAAAAGCAGGGGAAACAATCAGCCCCAGCATTTT | CASKSRGNNQPQHF
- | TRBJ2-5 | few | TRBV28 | TGTGCCAGCAGTTTAATGGCCTCCCAAGAGACCCAGTACTTC | CASSLMASQETQYF
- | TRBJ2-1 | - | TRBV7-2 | TGTGCCAGCATCGATACCGGGCGGGGCTCCTACAATGAGCAGTTCTTC | CASIDTGRGSYNEQFF
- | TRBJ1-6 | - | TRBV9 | TGTGCCAGCAGCGGACCGACAGTTTATAATTCACCCCTCCACTTT | CASSGPTVYNSPLHF